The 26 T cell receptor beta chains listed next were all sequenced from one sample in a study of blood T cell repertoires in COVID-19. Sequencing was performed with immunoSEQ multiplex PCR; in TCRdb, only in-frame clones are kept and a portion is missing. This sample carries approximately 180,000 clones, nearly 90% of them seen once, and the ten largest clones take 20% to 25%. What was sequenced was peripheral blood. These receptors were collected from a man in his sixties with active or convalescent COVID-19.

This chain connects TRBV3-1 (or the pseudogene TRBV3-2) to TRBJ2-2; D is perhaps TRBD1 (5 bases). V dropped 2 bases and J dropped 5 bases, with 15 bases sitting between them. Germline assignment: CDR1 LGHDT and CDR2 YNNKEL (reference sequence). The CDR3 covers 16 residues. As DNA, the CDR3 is TGTGCCAGCAGCCAACTGGGGAAGACAGTGACCGGGGAGCTGTTTTTT. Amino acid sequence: CASSQLGKTVTGELFF.

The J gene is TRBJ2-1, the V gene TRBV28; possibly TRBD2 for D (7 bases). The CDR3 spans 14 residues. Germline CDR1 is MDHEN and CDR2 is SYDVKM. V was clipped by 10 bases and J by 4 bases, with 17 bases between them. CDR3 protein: CATRGAKDYNEQFF. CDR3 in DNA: TGTGCCACCCGGGGGGCTAAGGATTACAATGAGCAGTTCTTC.

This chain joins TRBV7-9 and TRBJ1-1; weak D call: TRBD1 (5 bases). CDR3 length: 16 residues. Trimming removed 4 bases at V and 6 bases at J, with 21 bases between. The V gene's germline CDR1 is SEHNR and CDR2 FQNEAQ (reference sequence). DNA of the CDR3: TGTGCCAGCAGCTCAACAATATGGGGGAGGGGCCCTGAAGCTTTCTTT. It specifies CASSSTIWGRGPEAFF.

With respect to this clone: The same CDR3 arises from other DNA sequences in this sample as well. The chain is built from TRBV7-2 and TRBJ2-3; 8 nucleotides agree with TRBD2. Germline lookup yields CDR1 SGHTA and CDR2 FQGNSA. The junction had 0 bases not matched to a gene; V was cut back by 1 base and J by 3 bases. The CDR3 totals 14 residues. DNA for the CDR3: TGTGCCAGCAGCTTAGTAGCGGGGACAGATACGCAGTATTTT. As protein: CASSLVAGTDTQYF.

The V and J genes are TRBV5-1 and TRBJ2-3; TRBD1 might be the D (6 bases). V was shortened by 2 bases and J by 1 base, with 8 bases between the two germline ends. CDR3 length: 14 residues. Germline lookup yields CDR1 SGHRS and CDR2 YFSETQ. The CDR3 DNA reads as TGCGCCAGCAGCTTAGGGGGTCGCACAGATACGCAGTATTTT. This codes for CASSLGGRTDTQYF.

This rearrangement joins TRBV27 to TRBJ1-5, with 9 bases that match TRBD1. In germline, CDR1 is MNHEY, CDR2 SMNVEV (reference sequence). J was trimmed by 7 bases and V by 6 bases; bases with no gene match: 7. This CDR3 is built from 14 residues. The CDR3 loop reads CASSRTGVSQPQHF. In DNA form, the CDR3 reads TGTGCCAGCAGCCGGACAGGGGTTAGCCAGCCCCAGCATTTT.

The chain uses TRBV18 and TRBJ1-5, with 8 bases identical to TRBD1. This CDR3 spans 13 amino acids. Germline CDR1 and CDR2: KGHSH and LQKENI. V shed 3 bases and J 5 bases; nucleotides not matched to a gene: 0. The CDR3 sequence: CASSPTGDQPQHF. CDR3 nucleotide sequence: TGTGCCAGCTCACCGACAGGGGATCAGCCCCAGCATTTT.

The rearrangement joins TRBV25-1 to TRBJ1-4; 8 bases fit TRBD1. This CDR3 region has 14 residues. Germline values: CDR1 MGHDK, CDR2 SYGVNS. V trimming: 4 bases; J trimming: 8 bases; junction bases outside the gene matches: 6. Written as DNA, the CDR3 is TGTGCCAGCAGTGGGACAGGGACGGCAGAAAAACTGTTTTTT. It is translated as CASSGTGTAEKLFF.

CDR3 nucleotides: TGTGCCAGCAGCACCTCGACGGGGTTCACAGATACGCAGTATTTT. Residues: CASSTSTGFTDTQYF. This chain uses TRBV9 with TRBJ2-3, with D possibly TRBD2 on 5 matching bases. In germline, CDR1 is SGDLS, CDR2 YYNGEE. Trimming removed 4 bases at V and 2 bases at J, with 14 bases between. The CDR3 runs to 15 residues.

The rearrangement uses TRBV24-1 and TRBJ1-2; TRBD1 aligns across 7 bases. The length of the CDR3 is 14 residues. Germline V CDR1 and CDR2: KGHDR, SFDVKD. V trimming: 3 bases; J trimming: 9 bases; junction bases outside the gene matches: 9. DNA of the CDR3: TGTGCCACCAGTGATGAGACAGGGATTAGGAGCTACACCTTC. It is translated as CATSDETGIRSYTF.

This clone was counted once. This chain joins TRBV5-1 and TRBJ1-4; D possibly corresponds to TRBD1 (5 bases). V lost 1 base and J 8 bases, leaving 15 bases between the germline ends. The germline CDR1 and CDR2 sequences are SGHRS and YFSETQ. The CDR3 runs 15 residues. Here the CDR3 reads CASSLSGLVREKLFF. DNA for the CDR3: TGCGCCAGCAGCTTGTCAGGGTTGGTTCGAGAAAAACTGTTTTTT.

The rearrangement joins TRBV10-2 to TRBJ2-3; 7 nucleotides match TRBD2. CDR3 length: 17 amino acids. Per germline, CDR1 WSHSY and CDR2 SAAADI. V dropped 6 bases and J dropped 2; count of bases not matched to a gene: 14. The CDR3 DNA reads TGCGCCAGCAGCGAGGGACCAAAAGCGGGGAACACAGATACGCAGTATTTT. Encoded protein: CASSEGPKAGNTDTQYF.

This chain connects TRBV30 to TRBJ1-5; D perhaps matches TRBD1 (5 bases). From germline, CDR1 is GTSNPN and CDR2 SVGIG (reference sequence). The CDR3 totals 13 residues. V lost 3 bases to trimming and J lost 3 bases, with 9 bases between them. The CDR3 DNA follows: TGTGCCTGGAGCACAGGTATCAATCAGCCCCAGCATTTT. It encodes CAWSTGINQPQHF.

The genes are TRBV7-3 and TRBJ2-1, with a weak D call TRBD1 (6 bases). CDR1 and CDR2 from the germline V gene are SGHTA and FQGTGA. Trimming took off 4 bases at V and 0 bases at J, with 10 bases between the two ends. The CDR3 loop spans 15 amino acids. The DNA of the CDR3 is TGTGCCAGCAGCTCCAGGGGAAGCTCCTACAATGAGCAGTTCTTC. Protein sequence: CASSSRGSSYNEQFF.

The CDR3 protein is CASSEIDAVRKHF. Written as DNA, the CDR3 is TGTGCCAGCAGTGAGATTGACGCGGTTAGGAAGCATTTT. V gene TRBV2 combines with J gene TRBJ1-5; D not resolved. The germline CDR1 and CDR2 sequences are SNHLY and FYNNEI. The CDR3 runs to 13 residues. Trimming left V 3 bases short and J 14 bases short, with 17 bases between.

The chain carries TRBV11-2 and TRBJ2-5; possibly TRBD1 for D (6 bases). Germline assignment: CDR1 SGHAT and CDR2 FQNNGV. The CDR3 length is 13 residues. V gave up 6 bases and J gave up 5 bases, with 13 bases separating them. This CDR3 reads CASSGQRGETQYF. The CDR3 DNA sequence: TGTGCCAGCAGTGGACAGCGAGGGGAGACCCAGTACTTC.

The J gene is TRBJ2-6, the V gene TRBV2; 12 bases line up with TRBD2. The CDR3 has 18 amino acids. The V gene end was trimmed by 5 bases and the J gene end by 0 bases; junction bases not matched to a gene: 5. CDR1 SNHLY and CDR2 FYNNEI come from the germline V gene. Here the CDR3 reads CASSQLAGGYSGANVLTF. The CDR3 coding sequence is TGTGCCAGCAGTCAACTAGCGGGGGGATACTCTGGGGCCAACGTCCTGACTTTC.

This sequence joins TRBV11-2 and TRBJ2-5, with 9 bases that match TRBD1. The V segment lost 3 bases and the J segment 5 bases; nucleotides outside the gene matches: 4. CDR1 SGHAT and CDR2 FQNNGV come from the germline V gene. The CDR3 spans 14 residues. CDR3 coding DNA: TGTGCCAGCAGCTTGGGGACAGGGAGGGAGACCCAGTACTTC. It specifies CASSLGTGRETQYF. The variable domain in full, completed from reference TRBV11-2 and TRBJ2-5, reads EAGVAQSPRYKIIEKRQSVAFWCNPISGHATLYWYQQILGQGPKLLIQFQNNGVVDDSQLPKDRFSAERLKGVDSTLKIQPAKLEDSAVYLCASSLGTGRETQYFGPGTRLLVL.

The CDR3 DNA sequence: TGTGCCAGCAGTCCCAAGGCCCACTTACCTGACACCGATAGCAATCAGCCCCAGCATTTT. It encodes CASSPKAHLPDTDSNQPQHF. The V gene is TRBV6-6, the J gene TRBJ1-5; no firm D call. Between the trimmed V and J ends, which lost 5 bases and 0 bases, there was a span of 26 bases. The germline CDR1 and CDR2 sequences are MNHNY and SVGAGI (reference sequence). The CDR3 sequence is 20 residues long.

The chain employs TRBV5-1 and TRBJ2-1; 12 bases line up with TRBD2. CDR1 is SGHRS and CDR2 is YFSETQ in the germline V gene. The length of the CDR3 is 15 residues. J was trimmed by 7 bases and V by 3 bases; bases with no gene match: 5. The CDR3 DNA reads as TGCGCCAGCAGCTACACTAGCGGGGGGAGGAATGAGCAGTTCTTC. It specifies CASSYTSGGRNEQFF.

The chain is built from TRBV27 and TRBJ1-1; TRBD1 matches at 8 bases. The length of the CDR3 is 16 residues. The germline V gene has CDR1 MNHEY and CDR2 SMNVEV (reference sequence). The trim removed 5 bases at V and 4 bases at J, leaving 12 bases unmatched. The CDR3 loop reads CASSPWAGGSGTEAFF. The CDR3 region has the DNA TGTGCCAGCAGTCCCTGGGCAGGGGGCTCGGGCACTGAAGCTTTCTTT.

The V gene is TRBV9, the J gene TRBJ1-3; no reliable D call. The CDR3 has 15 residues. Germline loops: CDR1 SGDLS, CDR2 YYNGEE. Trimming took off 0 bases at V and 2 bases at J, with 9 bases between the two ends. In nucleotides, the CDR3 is TGTGCCAGCAGCGTAGAGTTTTCAGCTGGAAACACCATATATTTT. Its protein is CASSVEFSAGNTIYF.

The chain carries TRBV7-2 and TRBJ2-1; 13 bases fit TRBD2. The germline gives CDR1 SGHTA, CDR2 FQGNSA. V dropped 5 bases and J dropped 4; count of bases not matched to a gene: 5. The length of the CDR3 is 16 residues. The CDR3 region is CASSKGLAGIYNEQFF. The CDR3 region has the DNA TGTGCCAGCAGCAAGGGACTAGCGGGAATTTACAATGAGCAGTTCTTC.

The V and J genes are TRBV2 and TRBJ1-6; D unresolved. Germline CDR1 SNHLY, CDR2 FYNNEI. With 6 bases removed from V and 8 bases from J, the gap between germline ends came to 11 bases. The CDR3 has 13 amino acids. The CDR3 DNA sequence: TGTGCCAGCAGCCCTTCCGCGGATTCACCCCTCCACTTT. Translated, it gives CASSPSADSPLHF.

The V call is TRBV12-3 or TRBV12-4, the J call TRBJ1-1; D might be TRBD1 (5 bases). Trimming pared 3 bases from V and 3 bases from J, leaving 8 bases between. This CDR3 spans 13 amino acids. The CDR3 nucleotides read TGTGCCAGCAGTTTTCGGGGGTACACTGAAGCTTTCTTT. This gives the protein CASSFRGYTEAFF.

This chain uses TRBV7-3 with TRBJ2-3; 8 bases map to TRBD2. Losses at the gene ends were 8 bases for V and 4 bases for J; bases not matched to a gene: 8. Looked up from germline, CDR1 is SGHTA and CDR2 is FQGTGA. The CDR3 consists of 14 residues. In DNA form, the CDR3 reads TGTGCCAGCGGGTCGGGGGGGTACTCAGATACGCAGTATTTT. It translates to CASGSGGYSDTQYF.